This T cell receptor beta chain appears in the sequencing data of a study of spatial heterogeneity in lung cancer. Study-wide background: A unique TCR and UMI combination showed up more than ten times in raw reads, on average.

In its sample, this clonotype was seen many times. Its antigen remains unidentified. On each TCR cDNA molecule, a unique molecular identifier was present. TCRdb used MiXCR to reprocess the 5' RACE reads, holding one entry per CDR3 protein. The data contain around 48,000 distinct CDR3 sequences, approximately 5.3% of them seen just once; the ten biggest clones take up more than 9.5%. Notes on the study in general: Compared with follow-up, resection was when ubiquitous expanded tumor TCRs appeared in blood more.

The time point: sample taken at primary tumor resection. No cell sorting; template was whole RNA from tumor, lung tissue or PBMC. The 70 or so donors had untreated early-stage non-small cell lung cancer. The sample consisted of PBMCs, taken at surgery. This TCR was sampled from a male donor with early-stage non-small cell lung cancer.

CDR3 nucleotide sequence: TGTGCCAGCAGCTTAGATGGCCGGGGGCGCGACGCAGATACGCAGTATTTT. As protein: CASSLDGRGRDADTQYF. The rearrangement uses TRBV7-2 and TRBJ2-3; D tentatively reads TRBD1 or TRBD2 (6 bases each). With 1 base removed from V and 4 bases from J, the gap between germline ends came to 18 bases. There are 17 residues in the CDR3. Germline CDR1 is SGHTA and CDR2 is FQGNSA.